This T cell receptor (beta chain) was obtained from a study of response to subunit inactivated influenza vaccine (dated by TCRdb to 2016 to 2019). At the level of the whole study: Deep quantitative T cell receptor repertoire profiling was used in the study to track responses to a trivalent subunit inactivated influenza vaccine. Beyond this particular receptor, the publication reports: It was suggested by the authors that each seasonal influenza vaccination may recruit only a limited number of new T cells.

Library generation was performed with RT-PCR. For sequencing, an Illumina HiSeq 2500 was employed. Clones were called with MiXCR by TCRdb after fastp trimmed the public reads at Q25, and only in-frame beta chains were retained. For every CDR3 protein sequence, its rows merge into one entry that carries the most common genes and DNA. Counted in this sample were hundreds of thousands of distinct CDR3 sequences; about 7.6% of them appeared once. Clones ranked in the top ten supply about an eighth of the sample. This clonotype was seen only a few times. Its antigen is not yet known. The record has no base qualities; no much larger clone is one base away. V is reduced by 3 bases and J by 8 bases, leaving a spacing of 11 bases between them. The CDR3 contains 13 residues, cysteine and phenylalanine counted. Only the CDR3 DNA stays, 39 bases, in frame from base 1. CDR1 LNHNV and CDR2 YYDKDF are derived from the germline V gene (reference sequence).

This receptor was identified in a man between 50 and 69 years old who received an inactivated influenza vaccine. Donor details come from another sample of the same person, matched by shared clones. The material sequenced was PBMCs from blood, taken about 24 months after vaccination. Recombination linked TRBV15 to TRBJ2-4; a tentative D call is TRBD1 (6 bases match). The sequenced DNA: TGTGCCACCAGCAGTGGGGGCCGGGACATTCAGTACTTC. It specifies CATSSGGRDIQYF. Extended through the reference TRBV15 and TRBJ2-4 proteins, this CDR3 yields the full variable domain: DAMVIQNPRYQVTQFGKPVTLSCSQTLNHNVMYWYQQKSSQAPKLLFHYYDKDFNNEADTPDNFQSRRPNTSFCFLDIRSPGLGDTAMYLCATSSGGRDIQYFGAGTRLSVL.